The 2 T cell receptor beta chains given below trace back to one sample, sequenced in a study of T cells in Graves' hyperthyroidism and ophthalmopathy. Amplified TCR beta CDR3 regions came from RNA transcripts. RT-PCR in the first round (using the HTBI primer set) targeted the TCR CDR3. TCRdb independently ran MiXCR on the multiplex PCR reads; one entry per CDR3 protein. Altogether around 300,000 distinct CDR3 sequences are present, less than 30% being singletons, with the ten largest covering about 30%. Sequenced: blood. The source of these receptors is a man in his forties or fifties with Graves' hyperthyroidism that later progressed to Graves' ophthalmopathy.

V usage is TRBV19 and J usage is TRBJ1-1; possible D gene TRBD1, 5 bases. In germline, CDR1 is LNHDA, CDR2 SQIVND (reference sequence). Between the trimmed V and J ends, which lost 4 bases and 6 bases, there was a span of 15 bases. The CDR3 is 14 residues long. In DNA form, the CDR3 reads TGTGCCAGTAGTAAGGTCCCCCGGGGGGCTGAAGCTTTCTTT. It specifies CASSKVPRGAEAFF. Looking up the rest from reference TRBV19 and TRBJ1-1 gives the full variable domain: DGGITQSPKYLFRKEGQNVTLSCEQNLNHDAMYWYRQDPGQGLRLIYYSQIVNDFQKGDIAEGYSVSREKKESFPLTVTSAQKNPTAFYLCASSKVPRGAEAFFGQGTRLTVV.

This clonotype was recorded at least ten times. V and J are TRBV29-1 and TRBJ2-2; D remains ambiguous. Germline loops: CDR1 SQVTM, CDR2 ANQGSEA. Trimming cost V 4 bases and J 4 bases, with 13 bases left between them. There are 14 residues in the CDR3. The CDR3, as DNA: TGCAGCGTTGGGTCCTACCCATTCACCGGGGAGCTGTTTTTT. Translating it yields CSVGSYPFTGELFF.